The entry that follows covers one T cell receptor beta chain sequence. Its target is unknown. This sample was included in a study of beta chain features in type 1 diabetes. Study summary: The patients were much like the healthy donors in age, gender and cell yields. Study findings and constraints: A closer apparent resemblance between naive, central memory and Treg TCRB repertoires was seen in patients than in healthy donors. Shortening that was moderate but significant affected the TCRB CDR3s of Type 1 diabetes patients in all four CD4+ subsets.

V trimming: 5 bases; J trimming: 0 bases; junction bases outside the gene matches: 9. The CDR3 sequence is 16 residues long. From germline, CDR1 is SGHAT and CDR2 FQNNGV. Expressed TCRB transcripts were sequenced because the entire RNA isolate underwent reverse transcription. Method: immunoSEQ multiplex PCR; TCRdb's copy keeps in-frame clones and lacks some. The top ten clones hold over 0.1% of a sample with 600,000 to 700,000 clones, around 12% of them seen once. The material sequenced was naive CD4+ T cells from blood. This receptor was identified in a man aged 30 to 39 with type 1 diabetes. The rearrangement links TRBV11-2 to TRBJ2-7, with TRBD1 identical over 8 bases. As DNA, the CDR3 is TGTGCCAGCAGCAAGTCAGGGGGCTACGACTCCTACGAGCAGTACTTC. Its translation is CASSKSGGYDSYEQYF.